A single sample gave rise to the 21 T cell receptor beta chains below, sequenced in a study of neurological immune-mediated disorders. TCRdb passed the 5' RACE reads through MiXCR, listing each CDR3 protein once. Of 47,000 or so distinct CDR3 sequences detected, approximately 9.1% appear once; the ten largest clones hold roughly 1.6%. Time point meaning: longitudinal time-point 1 (baseline). Material: PBMCs. These receptors came from a woman aged 40 to 50 in good health.

This clonotype was seen many times. The V and J genes are TRBV5-1 and TRBJ1-3; D is perhaps TRBD1 (5 bases). Germline CDR1 is SGHRS and CDR2 is YFSETQ. V shed 4 bases and J shed 3 bases, with 14 bases lying between them. The CDR3 covers 15 residues. As DNA, the CDR3 is TGCGCCAGCAGCGCTATGGGGGTCCTTGGAAACACCATATATTTT. Translated: CASSAMGVLGNTIYF. The full variable domain, completed using reference TRBV5-1 and TRBJ1-3, is KAGVTQTPRYLIKTRGQQVTLSCSPISGHRSVSWYQQTPGQGLQFLFEYFSETQRNKGNFPGRFSGRQFSNSRSEMNVSTLELGDSALYLCASSAMGVLGNTIYFGEGSWLTVV.

This clonotype was seen ten or more times. The CDR3, as DNA: TGTGCCAGCAGTTTAATAGCGGGGGGTCCCGTCCACGAGCAGTACTTC. It yields the protein CASSLIAGGPVHEQYF. The V gene is TRBV27, the J gene TRBJ2-7; 10 bases align to TRBD2. Trimming cost V 2 bases and J 5 bases; bases outside gene matches: 9. Germline lookup yields CDR1 MNHEY and CDR2 SMNVEV (reference sequence). This CDR3 spans 16 amino acids.

V usage is TRBV3-1 and J usage is TRBJ2-7; 7 bases align to TRBD1. CDR3 length: 17 amino acids. Germline V gives CDR1 LGHDT, CDR2 YNNKEL (reference sequence). Trimming at V came to 0 bases and at J to 6 bases, leaving 14 bases not matched to a gene. The CDR3 loop reads CASSQDWASVPGGEQYF. The CDR3, as DNA: TGTGCCAGCAGCCAAGATTGGGCCAGCGTCCCAGGGGGCGAGCAGTACTTC.

At least ten counts were recorded for this clonotype. The J gene is TRBJ2-2, the V gene TRBV7-6; D remains unclear. Per germline, CDR1 SGHVS and CDR2 FNYEAQ. Trimming removed 0 bases from V and 6 bases from J, with 5 bases in between. This CDR3 spans 13 amino acids. Here the CDR3 DNA reads TGTGCCAGCAGCTTAGCGCTCTCCGGGGAGCTGTTTTTT. It translates to CASSLALSGELFF.

There are many counts of this clonotype. This chain joins TRBV7-2 and TRBJ2-1; D is ambiguous. This CDR3 comprises 12 residues. Trimming stripped 4 bases from V and 9 bases from J, with 10 bases between. CDR1 is SGHTA and CDR2 is FQGNSA in the germline V gene. The CDR3 nucleotides are TGTGCCAGCAGCTCGTCACGGGCTGAGCAGTTCTTC. Its protein is CASSSSRAEQFF.

This chain uses TRBV7-2 with TRBJ2-4, with 7 bases that match TRBD1. This CDR3 region has 16 residues. Germline V CDR1 and CDR2: SGHTA, FQGNSA. Trimming at V came to 3 bases and at J to 3 bases, leaving 8 bases not matched to a gene. The CDR3 region is CASSLGGNRGKNIQYF. CDR3 nucleotide sequence: TGTGCCAGCAGCTTGGGCGGCAACAGGGGCAAAAACATTCAGTACTTC.

The chain carries TRBV5-1 and TRBJ2-1; TRBD2 matches at 9 bases. V trimming: 3 bases; J trimming: 3 bases; junction bases outside the gene matches: 10. Germline V CDR1 and CDR2: SGHRS, YFSETQ. This CDR3 has 17 residues. This chain's CDR3 is CASSSSSSGRNYNEQFF. The CDR3, as DNA: TGCGCCAGCAGCTCCAGTTCGAGCGGGAGGAACTACAATGAGCAGTTCTTC.

This clonotype was counted ten times or more. The genes are TRBV5-1 and TRBJ2-3; no reliable D call. The CDR3 loop spans 15 amino acids. Germline CDR1 is SGHRS and CDR2 is YFSETQ. The V end lost 0 bases, the J end lost 4 bases, and 12 bases lay between the germline ends. The CDR3 region has the DNA TGCGCCAGCAGCTTGGTCCCCCCTCCGGCAGATACGCAGTATTTT. This encodes CASSLVPPPADTQYF.

This clonotype was seen at least ten times. The chain has TRBV29-1 and TRBJ1-1; 8 nucleotides agree with TRBD1. Trimming removed 5 bases from V and 0 bases from J; junction bases left unmatched: 5. This CDR3 is built from 14 residues. Looked up from germline, CDR1 is SQVTM and CDR2 is ANQGSEA. CDR3 in DNA: TGCAGCGTTACGGGACAGGCTATGAACACTGAAGCTTTCTTT. The encoded protein is CSVTGQAMNTEAFF.

Comment on this clonotype: Germline and junction disagree at one end, which may indicate a read error. V usage is TRBV6-5 and J usage is TRBJ2-3; no definite D call. This CDR3 has 13 amino acids. Germline V gives CDR1 MNHEY, CDR2 SVGAGI. CDR3 in DNA: TGTGCCAGCAGTGACATGGTAGTAGATACACAGTATTTT. This gives the protein CASSDMVVDTQYF.

At least ten counts were recorded for this clonotype. The chain's CDR3 is CAIHQGTPNTGELFF. The CDR3 bases are TGTGCCATCCATCAGGGAACTCCGAACACCGGGGAGCTGTTTTTT. V gene TRBV12-3 or TRBV12-4 combines with J gene TRBJ2-2, with TRBD1 as a possible D gene (5 bases). This CDR3 has 15 residues. Trimming cost V 10 bases and J 0 bases, with 15 bases left between them.

This clonotype occurred many times. V usage is TRBV2 and J usage is TRBJ2-7; D is ambiguous. Trimming left V 6 bases short and J 2 bases short, with 20 bases between. Germline assignment: CDR1 SNHLY and CDR2 FYNNEI. CDR3 length: 16 amino acids. The CDR3 DNA follows: TGTGCCAGCAGGAGATTATCGATGGCAGCGACCTACGAGCAGTACTTC. Protein sequence: CASRRLSMAATYEQYF.

This clonotype came up a few times. V gene TRBV5-8 combines with J gene TRBJ1-2; 11 positions match TRBD1. V was pared by 2 bases and J by 4 bases, with 4 bases of the junction left unmatched. The length of the CDR3 is 15 residues. The germline CDR1 and CDR2 sequences are SGHTS and YDEGEE. CDR3 bases: TGTGCCAGCAGCTTTCTTGGACAGGGGGCCTATGGCTACACCTTC. This sequence encodes CASSFLGQGAYGYTF.

In its sample, this clonotype was seen a few times. The J gene is TRBJ2-5, the V gene TRBV6-5; D remains unclear. This CDR3 is built from 14 residues. In germline, CDR1 is MNHEY, CDR2 SVGAGI. Trimming took 2 bases from V and 2 from J, leaving 9 bases between them. The CDR3 loop is CASSYGASQETQYF. DNA for the CDR3: TGTGCCAGCAGTTACGGCGCGTCACAAGAGACCCAGTACTTC.

Remarks on this clonotype: Being one base from a much bigger clone, this may be a read error. The chain joins TRBV12-3 or TRBV12-4 to TRBJ2-1; 7 bases align to TRBD2. CDR3 size: 14 residues. J gave up 11 bases and V 3 bases, and 10 bases lay outside the gene matches. The CDR3 DNA reads TGTGCCAGCAGTTTCGCGGGAGTTTTTAATAAGCAGTTCTTC. Residues: CASSFAGVFNKQFF.

This clonotype was counted many times. The chain couples TRBV7-2 to TRBJ2-5, with 9 bases aligning to TRBD2. The CDR3 length is 15 residues. Germline-derived CDR1 and CDR2 are SGHTA and FQGNSA. With 5 bases clipped from V and 9 bases from J, the junction kept 13 bases outside the gene matches. The CDR3 reads CASSPSGERGRAQYF. The CDR3 bases are TGTGCCAGCAGCCCTAGCGGGGAGAGAGGGAGGGCCCAGTACTTC.

This clonotype was seen ten or more times. V gene TRBV5-5 combines with J gene TRBJ1-5, with a weak D call TRBD1 (6 bases). Germline lookup yields CDR1 SGHKS and CDR2 YYEKEE (reference sequence). Between the trimmed V and J ends, which lost 1 base and 0 bases, there was a span of 14 bases. CDR3 length: 17 residues. The CDR3 sequence is CASSLWPGDFSNQPQHF. CDR3 DNA sequence: TGTGCCAGCAGCTTGTGGCCAGGGGATTTTAGCAATCAGCCCCAGCATTTT.

This clonotype was recorded many times. The chain links TRBV25-1 to TRBJ2-7; D remains unclear. Trimming took off 1 base at V and 4 bases at J, with 5 bases between the two ends. This CDR3 region has 12 residues. The V gene's germline CDR1 is MGHDK and CDR2 SYGVNS. CDR3 protein: CASSEWEYEQYF. The CDR3 DNA sequence: TGTGCCAGCAGTGAATGGGAATACGAGCAGTACTTC.

Ten or more counts support this clonotype. The chain is built from TRBV10-2 and TRBJ2-1; TRBD2 agrees at 10 bases. The CDR3 is 18 residues long. With V trimmed by 2 bases and J by 5 bases, 12 bases remained unmatched. Germline lookup yields CDR1 WSHSY and CDR2 SAAADI. This chain's CDR3 is CASSETKLAGVVHNEQFF. For the CDR3, the DNA is TGCGCCAGCAGTGAGACTAAGCTAGCGGGAGTAGTCCACAATGAGCAGTTCTTC.

This clonotype came up many times. The gene calls are TRBV5-1 and TRBJ2-1; possible D gene TRBD2, 5 bases. In germline, CDR1 is SGHRS, CDR2 YFSETQ. Between the trimmed V and J ends, which lost 5 bases and 4 bases, there was a span of 16 bases. This CDR3 spans 15 amino acids. The CDR3 spells CASSPAASYYNEQFF. CDR3 nucleotides: TGCGCCAGCAGTCCGGCTGCTAGCTATTACAATGAGCAGTTCTTC. Drawing the rest from reference TRBV5-1 and TRBJ2-1, the complete variable domain is KAGVTQTPRYLIKTRGQQVTLSCSPISGHRSVSWYQQTPGQGLQFLFEYFSETQRNKGNFPGRFSGRQFSNSRSEMNVSTLELGDSALYLCASSPAASYYNEQFFGPGTRLTVL.

Concerning this clonotype itself: A much larger clone sits a single nucleotide away, making a read error possible. The CDR3 spells CSAGTVATNYGYTF. Here the CDR3 DNA reads TGCAGTGCTGGGACAGTGGCGACAAACTATGGCTACACCTTC. This sequence joins TRBV20-1 and TRBJ1-2; 7 nucleotides agree with TRBD1. The junction had 8 bases not matched to a gene; V was cut back by 5 bases and J by 2 bases. The CDR3 is 14 amino acids. CDR1 and CDR2 (germline): DFQATT, SNEGSKA (reference sequence).